These 7 T cell receptor beta chains were all obtained from the same sample, sequenced in a study of regulatory T cells in long-lasting Graves disease. Time point here: newly diagnosed GD, antithyroid drugs for less than 3 months. PBMC-derived RNA was used for the TCR library. To make TCR beta libraries, researchers used iRepertoire HTBI primers and Arm-PCR of CDR3 regions. MiXCR, run by TCRdb on the multiplex PCR reads, gives a single entry per CDR3 protein. The sample consists of approximately 390,000 distinct CDR3 sequences, roughly 17% of them appearing once. The data also belong to a second study, concerning T cells in Graves' hyperthyroidism and ophthalmopathy.

Source: peripheral blood mononuclear cells (PBMCs), taken at new diagnosis, from a patient treated with antithyroid drugs. Every receptor here comes from a woman younger than 30 with Graves disease.

The sample holds many counts of this clonotype. The chain employs TRBV7-3 and TRBJ2-1, with 9 bases lining up with TRBD2. This CDR3 contains 14 residues. V dropped 6 bases and J dropped 8; count of bases not matched to a gene: 8. Germline V gene data show CDR1 as SGHTA and CDR2 as FQGTGA. Here the CDR3 DNA reads TGTGCCAGCAGGGCGGGAGGGTTAAGCGATGAGCAGTTCTTC. Its protein product is CASRAGGLSDEQFF.

The genes are TRBV6-2 or TRBV6-3 and TRBJ2-6; 7 positions match TRBD1. Germline CDR1 MNHEY, CDR2 SVGEGT. The V gene end was trimmed by 7 bases and the J gene end by 10 bases; junction bases not matched to a gene: 22. CDR3 length equals 18 residues. The CDR3 loop reads CASKRWDSYPSGVNVLTF. The CDR3 DNA follows: TGTGCCAGCAAAAGGTGGGACAGCTATCCGTCTGGGGTTAACGTCCTGACTTTC.

This clonotype was detected only a few times. This chain connects TRBV5-6 to TRBJ2-7, with D unresolved. The CDR3 has 13 amino acids. Trimming took 4 bases from V and 4 from J, leaving 12 bases between them. Per germline, CDR1 SGHDT and CDR2 YYEEEE. CDR3 coding DNA: TGTGCCAGCAGCAACCGAGCTGAATACGAGCAGTACTTC. Its translation: CASSNRAEYEQYF.

This clonotype appeared many times. CDR3 loop: CASSQDGRSGEKLFF. Written as DNA, the CDR3 is TGTGCCAGCAGCCAAGACGGCCGGTCGGGGGAAAAACTGTTTTTT. This chain uses TRBV3-1 with TRBJ1-4; D remains ambiguous. The CDR3 consists of 15 residues. CDR1 and CDR2 from the germline V gene are LGHDT and YNNKEL (reference sequence). Trimming removed 0 bases at V and 8 bases at J, with 13 bases between.

This clonotype has at least ten counts. The chain combines TRBV20-1 with TRBJ2-3; D is unresolved. Germline-derived CDR1 and CDR2 are DFQATT and SNEGSKA (reference sequence). CDR3 length: 11 amino acids. Trimming took off 0 bases at V and 7 bases at J, with 5 bases between the two ends. The CDR3 spells CSAREEYTQYF. CDR3 DNA: TGCAGTGCTAGAGAGGAGTATACGCAGTATTTT.

This clonotype was seen at least ten times. This chain joins TRBV6-1 and TRBJ2-1, with D possibly being TRBD1 or TRBD2 (5 bases each). Germline CDR1 and CDR2: MNHNS and SASEGT. Trimming took 6 bases from V and 7 from J, leaving 13 bases between them. The CDR3 length is 13 residues. CDR3 loop: CASSVPEGNEQFF. In DNA form, the CDR3 reads TGTGCCAGCAGCGTTCCAGAGGGGAATGAGCAGTTCTTC.

The genes are TRBV20-1 and TRBJ2-5; D may be TRBD2 (5 bases). In germline, CDR1 is DFQATT, CDR2 SNEGSKA (reference sequence). The V and J ends lost 0 bases and 7 bases respectively, with 15 bases between them. There are 14 residues in the CDR3. The CDR3 sequence is CSARDDPTGGTQYF. For the CDR3, the DNA is TGCAGTGCTAGAGATGATCCAACTGGAGGGACCCAGTACTTC.